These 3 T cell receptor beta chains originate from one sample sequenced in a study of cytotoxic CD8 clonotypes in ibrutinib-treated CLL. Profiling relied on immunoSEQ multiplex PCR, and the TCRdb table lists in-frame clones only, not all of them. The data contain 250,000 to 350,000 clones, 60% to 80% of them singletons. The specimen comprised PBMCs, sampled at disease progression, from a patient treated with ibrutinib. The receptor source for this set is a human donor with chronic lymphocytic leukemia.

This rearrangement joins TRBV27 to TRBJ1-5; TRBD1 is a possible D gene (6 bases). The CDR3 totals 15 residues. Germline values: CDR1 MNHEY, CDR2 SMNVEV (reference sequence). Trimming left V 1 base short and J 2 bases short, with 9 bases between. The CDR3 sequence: CASSLWGGGNQPQHF. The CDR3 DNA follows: TGTGCCAGCAGTTTATGGGGGGGCGGCAATCAGCCCCAGCATTTT.

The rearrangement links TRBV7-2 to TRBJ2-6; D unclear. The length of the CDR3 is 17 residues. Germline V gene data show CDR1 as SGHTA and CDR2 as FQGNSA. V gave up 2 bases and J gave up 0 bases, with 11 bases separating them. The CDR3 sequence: CASSLSWPGSGANVLTF. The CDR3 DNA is TGTGCCAGCAGCTTAAGCTGGCCCGGCTCTGGGGCCAACGTCCTGACTTTC. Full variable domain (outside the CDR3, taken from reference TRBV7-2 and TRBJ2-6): GAGVSQSPSNKVTEKGKDVELRCDPISGHTALYWYRQSLGQGLEFLIYFQGNSAPDKSGLPSDRFSAERTGGSVSTLTIQRTQQEDSAVYLCASSLSWPGSGANVLTFGAGSRLTVL.

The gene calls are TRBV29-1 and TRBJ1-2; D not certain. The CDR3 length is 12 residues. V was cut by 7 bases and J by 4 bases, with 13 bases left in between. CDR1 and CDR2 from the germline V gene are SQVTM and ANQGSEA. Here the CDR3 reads CSARTGPYGYTF. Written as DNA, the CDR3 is TGCAGCGCCAGGACGGGCCCCTATGGCTACACCTTC.